Below, 25 T cell receptor beta chains from the same sample are listed, as sequenced in a study of shared clonotypes between healthy human individuals. Naive CD8 cells lacked CD45RO and underwent positive selection for CCR7, leaving out terminally differentiated effector memory CD45RA+ cells. Data came from immunoSEQ multiplex PCR; TCRdb stores just in-frame clones and leaves some out. Counted here are about 2.1 million clones, about 94% occurring once; the ten biggest clones make up more than 1.5%. The sequenced sample consisted of naive CD8+ T cells from PBMCs. The origin of the receptors is a young man in good health. Some clones in this sample may be carry-over from other donors' samples.

The rearrangement joins TRBV7-2 to TRBJ2-5; the match to TRBD2 covers 8 bases. V lost 5 bases and J lost 5; bases outside the gene matches: 10. In germline, CDR1 is SGHTA, CDR2 FQGNSA. This CDR3 has 15 amino acids. The CDR3 protein is CASSPGLAGWETQYF. The DNA of the CDR3 is TGTGCCAGCAGCCCTGGACTAGCTGGTTGGGAGACCCAGTACTTC.

The chain uses TRBV23-1 and TRBJ2-3; D remains unclear. TRBV23-1 is noted as an ORF with a role that remains uncertain. The CDR3 loop spans 16 amino acids. With 0 bases removed from V and 0 bases from J, the gap between germline ends came to 10 bases. CDR3 in amino acids: CASSQSGPRSTDTQYF. CDR3 sequence (DNA): TGCGCCAGCAGTCAATCAGGTCCAAGAAGCACAGATACGCAGTATTTT.

The rearrangement uses TRBV4-3 and TRBJ2-7; 8 nucleotides agree with TRBD1. The CDR3 length is 15 residues. CDR1 and CDR2 from the germline V gene are LGHNA and YSLEER. Germline trimming cut 3 bases from V and 3 bases from J; bases unmatched to any gene: 7. The CDR3 protein is CASSQSRQGYYEQYF. Written as DNA, the CDR3 is TGCGCCAGCAGCCAGAGCCGACAGGGGTACTACGAGCAGTACTTC.

CDR3 residues: CASSSLEEGANEKLFF. Here the CDR3 DNA reads TGTGCCAGCAGTTCACTAGAGGAGGGAGCAAATGAAAAACTGTTTTTT. The chain carries TRBV7-9 and TRBJ1-4, with no clear D. Trimming removed 6 bases at V and 5 bases at J, with 19 bases between. The CDR3 covers 16 residues. Germline V gene sequence: CDR1 SEHNR, CDR2 FQNEAQ (reference sequence).

A note on this clone: This sample also contains other DNA sequences that code for the same CDR3. V and J are TRBV27 and TRBJ2-1, with 9 bases matching TRBD2. Looked up from germline, CDR1 is MNHEY and CDR2 is SMNVEV (reference sequence). J gave up 7 bases and V 4 bases, and 5 bases lay outside the gene matches. This CDR3 is built from 14 residues. In nucleotides, the CDR3 is TGTGCCAGCAGTTCGGGACTAGCCGGTAATGAGCAGTTCTTC. It codes for CASSSGLAGNEQFF.

The chain carries TRBV4-1 and TRBJ2-3, with 10 nucleotides matching TRBD2. Trimming at V came to 4 bases and at J to 6 bases, leaving 16 bases not matched to a gene. CDR1 MGHRA and CDR2 YSYEKL come from the germline V gene. The CDR3 loop spans 18 amino acids. CDR3 DNA: TGCGCCAGCAGCCTACCCGAAGGACTAGCGGCCTCAGCGGATACGCAGTATTTT. This encodes CASSLPEGLAASADTQYF.

V is TRBV27 and J is TRBJ2-7, with D tentatively TRBD1 or TRBD2 (5 bases each). V lost 5 bases to trimming and J lost 5 bases, with 19 bases between them. Germline V gene data show CDR1 as MNHEY and CDR2 as SMNVEV (reference sequence). The length of the CDR3 is 15 residues. CDR3: CASSPTGTLLHEQYF. CDR3 coding DNA: TGTGCCAGCAGTCCGACCGGGACGCTACTCCACGAGCAGTACTTC.

The J gene is TRBJ1-1, the V gene TRBV5-1, with no clear D. The CDR3 loop spans 17 amino acids. With 1 base removed from V and 8 bases from J, the gap between germline ends came to 24 bases. Germline V gene sequence: CDR1 SGHRS, CDR2 YFSETQ. The CDR3 sequence is CASSLTDGEAPVVEAFF. The CDR3 DNA is TGCGCCAGCAGCTTGACGGATGGGGAGGCACCGGTAGTGGAAGCTTTCTTT.

J is TRBJ2-2 and V is TRBV30, with TRBD2 matching 11 bases. Germline CDR1 GTSNPN, CDR2 SVGIG (reference sequence). The CDR3 covers 18 residues. After removal of 4 bases from V and 2 bases from J, the junction contained 12 bases not matched to a gene. The CDR3 nucleotides read TGTGCCTGGACCTGGGGACTAGCGGAAGCGCTTAACACCGGGGAGCTGTTTTTT. This codes for CAWTWGLAEALNTGELFF.

This clone was seen just once. J is TRBJ1-5 and V is TRBV28; no firm D call. Germline V gives CDR1 MDHEN, CDR2 SYDVKM. This CDR3 has 13 amino acids. V lost 2 bases, J lost 8 bases, and 10 bases lay in between. CDR3 sequence reads: CASSLQSGEPQHF. CDR3 coding DNA: TGTGCCAGCAGTTTACAATCCGGGGAGCCCCAGCATTTT. Variable domain in full (rest from reference TRBV28 and TRBJ1-5): DVKVTQSSRYLVKRTGEKVFLECVQDMDHENMFWYRQDPGLGLRLIYFSYDVKMKEKGDIPEGYSVSREKKERFSLILESASTNQTSMYLCASSLQSGEPQHFGDGTRLSIL.

The chain employs TRBV6-5 and TRBJ2-1; possible D gene TRBD2, 6 bases. Germline V lookup: CDR1 MNHEY, CDR2 SVGAGI. This CDR3 comprises 15 residues. The ends were cut back, 2 bases at V and 1 base at J, with 9 bases in the middle. The CDR3 DNA is TGTGCCAGCAGTTACGTCCGGGGGTCCTACAATGAGCAGTTCTTC. It codes for CASSYVRGSYNEQFF.

The CDR3 is CASSGLAVTYEQYF. CDR3 in DNA: TGTGCCAGCTCAGGACTAGCGGTAACCTACGAGCAGTACTTC. This chain joins TRBV18 and TRBJ2-7, with 10 bases matching TRBD2. Germline lookup yields CDR1 KGHSH and CDR2 LQKENI. Trimming at V came to 5 bases and at J to 2 bases, leaving 3 bases not matched to a gene. CDR3 length: 14 amino acids.

This clone was counted only a few times. The V call is TRBV15, the J call TRBJ2-7, with 7 bases that match TRBD1. Trimming removed 0 bases from V and 5 bases from J; junction bases left unmatched: 7. The CDR3 sequence is 15 residues long. CDR1 is LNHNV and CDR2 is YYDKDF in the germline V gene (reference sequence). CDR3 nucleotides: TGTGCCACCAGCAGAGAAAGGACAGGAGGCCACGAGCAGTACTTC. Protein sequence: CATSRERTGGHEQYF.

The CDR3 sequence: CASSSRAGTQNTEAFF. CDR3 DNA sequence: TGCGCCAGCAGCTCCAGAGCAGGGACCCAAAACACTGAAGCTTTCTTT. The chain has TRBV4-1 and TRBJ1-1; possible D gene TRBD1, 5 bases. This CDR3 comprises 16 residues. Trimming pared 5 bases from V and 2 bases from J, leaving 18 bases between. Germline-derived CDR1 and CDR2 are MGHRA and YSYEKL.

In this sample, this clone turned up once. This sequence joins TRBV15 and TRBJ1-4; weak D call: TRBD1 (5 bases). CDR3 length equals 14 residues. Trimming left V 1 base short and J 4 bases short, with 7 bases between. Germline assignment: CDR1 LNHNV and CDR2 YYDKDF (reference sequence). The CDR3: CATSRGGYNEKLFF. CDR3 bases: TGTGCCACCAGCAGAGGGGGGTATAATGAAAAACTGTTTTTT.

The rearrangement links TRBV11-2 to TRBJ2-5; the D gene could be TRBD1 or TRBD2 (5 bases each). V was pared by 2 bases and J by 7 bases, with 14 bases between. Germline V gene lookup returns CDR1 SGHAT and CDR2 FQNNGV. The CDR3 runs 14 residues. The CDR3 here is CASSLTQGGGTQYF. The DNA for the CDR3 is TGTGCCAGCAGCTTAACCCAGGGTGGAGGGACCCAGTACTTC.

V and J are TRBV6-5 and TRBJ1-2, with 9 bases fitting TRBD1. The J segment lost 3 bases and the V segment lost 6 bases, leaving 8 bases of the junction unmatched. The CDR3 consists of 15 residues. CDR1 is MNHEY and CDR2 is SVGAGI in the germline V gene. In DNA, the CDR3 is TGTGCCAGCAGGCTCCGGGACAGGGCTGACTATGGCTACACCTTC. It specifies CASRLRDRADYGYTF.

The rearrangement links TRBV9 to TRBJ2-3; 9 nucleotides agree with TRBD2. Per the germline V gene, CDR1 is SGDLS and CDR2 is YYNGEE. The CDR3 has 16 residues. V gave up 3 bases and J gave up 4 bases; unmatched junction bases: 9. This CDR3 reads CASSAPGLAFPDTQYF. The CDR3 DNA sequence: TGTGCCAGCAGCGCTCCGGGACTAGCCTTCCCAGATACGCAGTATTTT.

The CDR3 loop reads CASSFGTGGNTEAFF. The CDR3 DNA follows: TGTGCCAGCAGCTTCGGGACAGGGGGAAACACTGAAGCTTTCTTT. The chain couples TRBV5-6 to TRBJ1-1; 11 bases agree with TRBD1. From germline, CDR1 is SGHDT and CDR2 YYEEEE. The CDR3 consists of 15 residues. Germline trimming cut 2 bases from V and 2 bases from J; bases unmatched to any gene: 2.

The rearrangement uses TRBV19 and TRBJ2-3; TRBD2 agrees at 7 bases. V lost 3 bases, J lost 4 bases, and 7 bases stayed unmatched. The length of the CDR3 is 15 residues. The germline CDR1 and CDR2 sequences are LNHDA and SQIVND (reference sequence). The DNA of the CDR3 is TGTGCCAGTAGTATTCGACTAGCAGCACCAGATACGCAGTATTTT. Its translation: CASSIRLAAPDTQYF.

The V and J genes are TRBV28 and TRBJ2-7, with D perhaps TRBD1 (6 bases). Germline CDR1 is MDHEN and CDR2 is SYDVKM. V lost 5 bases to trimming and J lost 5 bases, with 13 bases between them. The CDR3 has 13 amino acids. In nucleotides, the CDR3 is TGTGCCAGCAGTCCAATGGGGGCCCACGAGCAGTACTTC. Its protein is CASSPMGAHEQYF.

The chain combines TRBV7-7 with TRBJ2-1, with D tentatively TRBD2 (5 bases). The length of the CDR3 is 16 residues. Germline V gene data show CDR1 as SSHAT and CDR2 as FNYEAQ (reference sequence). With 1 base removed from V and 4 bases from J, the gap between germline ends came to 14 bases. CDR3 in amino acids: CASSLEGLARYNEQFF. CDR3 bases: TGTGCCAGCAGCTTAGAAGGGCTAGCCAGATACAATGAGCAGTTCTTC.

The chain is built from TRBV4-1 and TRBJ2-7, with 10 bases aligning to TRBD1. The CDR3 is made up of 16 amino acids. CDR1 is MGHRA, CDR2 YSYEKL, per germline. The V gene end was trimmed by 1 base and the J gene end by 4 bases; junction bases not matched to a gene: 7. DNA of the CDR3: TGCGCCAGCAGCCAAGGACCGGGACAGGGGATATACGAGCAGTACTTC. It is translated as CASSQGPGQGIYEQYF.

This clone was seen only once. The V gene is TRBV29-1, the J gene TRBJ1-2; D is uncertain. V dropped 1 base and J dropped 8 bases, with 8 bases sitting between them. The CDR3 length is 11 residues. CDR1 and CDR2 (germline): SQVTM, ANQGSEA. The CDR3 nucleotides are TGCAGCGTTGAAGGGCTGGGCGGCTACACCTTC. Amino acids: CSVEGLGGYTF.

The chain joins TRBV27 to TRBJ2-1, with TRBD1 matching 7 bases. Looked up from germline, CDR1 is MNHEY and CDR2 is SMNVEV (reference sequence). V lost 5 bases, J lost 6 bases, and 16 bases stayed unmatched. The CDR3 has 17 amino acids. CDR3 coding DNA: TGTGCCAGCAGTCCGCATCCGGGACAGAAAATCAGCAATGAGCAGTTCTTC. Encoded protein: CASSPHPGQKISNEQFF.